This is a list of T cell receptor beta chains from one sample in a study of T cells after yellow fever vaccination. One entry per CDR3 protein results from TCRdb running MiXCR on the 5' RACE reads. Among hundreds of thousands of distinct CDR3 sequences listed, roughly an eighth were seen once. This material consisted of PBMCs, taken on the day of the yellow fever booster vaccination. The origin of the receptors is a man aged 25 to 40 who received the YFV17D yellow fever vaccine. Both conserved end residues are part of each CDR3. A D gene is named only where the DNA matches it firmly. Size values are once, few and many counts, or a class for expanded clones, and some rows have none.

v_gene: TRBV5-1; abundance: -; d_gene: -; j_gene: TRBJ2-5; CDR3aa: CASSSRVGYGATQYF; CDR3nt: TGCGCCAGCAGCTCCAGGGTTGGCTACGGGGCGACCCAGTACTTC
v_gene: TRBV6-1; abundance: -; d_gene: TRBD1; j_gene: TRBJ1-5; CDR3aa: CASRDRVFKGQPQHF; CDR3nt: TGTGCCAGCCGGGACAGGGTTTTCAAGGGTCAGCCCCAGCATTTT
v_gene: TRBV4-3; abundance: few; d_gene: TRBD2; j_gene: TRBJ2-3; CDR3aa: CASSPSGSLDTQYF; CDR3nt: TGCGCCAGCAGCCCTAGCGGAAGTTTAGATACGCAGTATTTT
v_gene: TRBV3-1; abundance: -; d_gene: TRBD2; j_gene: TRBJ2-1; CDR3aa: CASSPIGGSLREQFF; CDR3nt: TGTGCCAGCAGCCCCATCGGCGGGAGTCTGCGTGAGCAGTTCTTC
v_gene: TRBV7-3; abundance: many; d_gene: TRBD2; j_gene: TRBJ2-3; CDR3aa: CASSEGTSADTQYF; CDR3nt: TGTGCCAGCAGCGAAGGGACTAGCGCAGATACGCAGTATTTT
v_gene: TRBV3-1; abundance: -; d_gene: -; j_gene: TRBJ2-7; CDR3aa: CASSQGRLAYEQYF; CDR3nt: TGTGCCAGCAGCCAAGGGAGACTAGCCTACGAGCAGTACTTC
v_gene: TRBV3-1; abundance: many; d_gene: TRBD1; j_gene: TRBJ1-1; CDR3aa: CASSRYETGRNTEAFF; CDR3nt: TGTGCCAGCAGCCGTTATGAGACAGGGAGGAACACTGAAGCTTTCTTT
v_gene: TRBV6-2/TRBV6-3; abundance: -; d_gene: -; j_gene: TRBJ2-1; CDR3aa: CASSYSAAYNEQFF; CDR3nt: TGTGCCAGCAGTTACTCGGCCGCCTACAATGAGCAGTTCTTC
v_gene: TRBV5-4; abundance: -; d_gene: -; j_gene: TRBJ2-1; CDR3aa: CASSLETLANNEQFF; CDR3nt: TGTGCCAGCAGCTTAGAAACCCTAGCGAACAATGAGCAGTTCTTC
v_gene: TRBV7-9; abundance: many; d_gene: -; j_gene: TRBJ2-7; CDR3aa: CASSFGGPVGYEQYF; CDR3nt: TGTGCCAGCAGCTTTGGCGGCCCCGTGGGCTACGAGCAGTACTTC
v_gene: TRBV24-1; abundance: few; d_gene: -; j_gene: TRBJ2-7; CDR3aa: CATSKTDSSYEQYF; CDR3nt: TGTGCCACCAGTAAAACGGACAGTTCCTACGAGCAGTACTTC
v_gene: TRBV5-4; abundance: -; d_gene: -; j_gene: TRBJ2-5; CDR3aa: CASSPGDSQETQYF; CDR3nt: TGTGCCAGCAGCCCGGGGGACAGTCAAGAGACCCAGTACTTC
v_gene: TRBV12-3/TRBV12-4; abundance: -; d_gene: -; j_gene: TRBJ2-7; CDR3aa: CASSLSQAGGRQYF; CDR3nt: TGTGCCAGCAGTTTATCTCAGGCAGGGGGGCGGCAGTACTTC
v_gene: TRBV7-2; abundance: -; d_gene: -; j_gene: TRBJ2-7; CDR3aa: CASSSNGGALREQYF; CDR3nt: TGTGCCAGCAGTTCCAATGGGGGGGCGCTCCGCGAGCAGTACTTC
v_gene: TRBV29-1; abundance: many; d_gene: -; j_gene: TRBJ2-1; CDR3aa: CSVERSSYNEQFF; CDR3nt: TGCAGCGTTGAAAGAAGCTCCTACAATGAGCAGTTCTTC
v_gene: TRBV6-7; abundance: -; d_gene: -; j_gene: TRBJ1-3; CDR3aa: CASSLRPTGFGNTIYF; CDR3nt: TGTGCCAGCAGTCTCCGACCTACAGGGTTTGGAAACACCATATATTTT
v_gene: TRBV5-6; abundance: -; d_gene: TRBD1; j_gene: TRBJ2-1; CDR3aa: CASSLPAGGNEQFF; CDR3nt: TGTGCCAGCAGCTTGCCCGCAGGGGGCAATGAGCAGTTCTTC
v_gene: TRBV5-1; abundance: -; d_gene: -; j_gene: TRBJ2-7; CDR3aa: CASSPVSHSYEQYF; CDR3nt: TGCGCCAGCAGCCCCGTCAGCCACTCCTACGAGCAGTACTTC
v_gene: TRBV20-1; abundance: few; d_gene: TRBD2; j_gene: TRBJ2-5; CDR3aa: CSAREPLAGISGTQYF; CDR3nt: TGCAGTGCGCGGGAGCCACTAGCGGGTATTTCGGGGACCCAGTACTTC
v_gene: TRBV6-5; abundance: -; d_gene: TRBD2; j_gene: TRBJ2-1; CDR3aa: CASSYSPGGNNNEQFF; CDR3nt: TGTGCCAGCAGTTACTCCCCGGGAGGGAATAACAATGAGCAGTTCTTC
v_gene: TRBV27; abundance: few; d_gene: TRBD2; j_gene: TRBJ2-1; CDR3aa: CASTSTSGTEQFF; CDR3nt: TGTGCCAGCACGTCGACTAGCGGGACTGAGCAGTTCTTC
v_gene: TRBV10-3; abundance: -; d_gene: -; j_gene: TRBJ2-5; CDR3aa: CAISGGVGETQYF; CDR3nt: TGTGCCATCAGCGGTGGGGTGGGAGAGACCCAGTACTTC
v_gene: TRBV6-4; abundance: few; d_gene: TRBD2; j_gene: TRBJ2-5; CDR3aa: CASTLGLAGANQETQYF; CDR3nt: TGTGCCAGCACCCTCGGACTAGCGGGAGCTAACCAAGAGACCCAGTACTTC
v_gene: TRBV28; abundance: -; d_gene: -; j_gene: TRBJ2-3; CDR3aa: CASTRGGVGTDTQYF; CDR3nt: TGTGCCAGCACCAGGGGGGGCGTAGGCACAGATACGCAGTATTTT
v_gene: TRBV7-2; abundance: many; d_gene: -; j_gene: TRBJ2-4; CDR3aa: CASSPRGGDQYF; CDR3nt: TGTGCCAGCAGCCCCAGGGGAGGGGATCAGTACTTC
v_gene: TRBV27; abundance: -; d_gene: TRBD1; j_gene: TRBJ2-1; CDR3aa: CANLTGAYNEQFF; CDR3nt: TGTGCCAACCTGACAGGGGCCTACAATGAGCAGTTCTTC
v_gene: TRBV20-1; abundance: few; d_gene: -; j_gene: TRBJ1-6; CDR3aa: CSAGLNSPLHF; CDR3nt: TGCAGTGCCGGGCTAAATTCACCCCTCCACTTT
v_gene: TRBV20-1; abundance: few; d_gene: TRBD2; j_gene: TRBJ2-3; CDR3aa: CSALAGEATDTQYF; CDR3nt: TGCAGTGCTCTAGCGGGAGAGGCCACAGATACGCAGTATTTT
v_gene: TRBV27; abundance: -; d_gene: -; j_gene: TRBJ1-5; CDR3aa: CASSRTQPQHF; CDR3nt: TGTGCCAGCAGTCGAACTCAGCCCCAGCATTTT
v_gene: TRBV6-2/TRBV6-3; abundance: few; d_gene: -; j_gene: TRBJ2-3; CDR3aa: CASQVTTSTDTQYF; CDR3nt: TGTGCCAGCCAAGTGACCACTAGCACAGATACGCAGTATTTT
v_gene: TRBV7-9; abundance: few; d_gene: -; j_gene: TRBJ2-1; CDR3aa: CASSPEGLSYNEQFF; CDR3nt: TGTGCCAGCAGCCCGGAAGGCCTGTCCTACAATGAGCAGTTCTTC
v_gene: TRBV29-1; abundance: few; d_gene: -; j_gene: TRBJ2-7; CDR3aa: CSVVVSPYEQYF; CDR3nt: TGCAGCGTTGTAGTTAGCCCCTACGAGCAGTACTTC
v_gene: TRBV19; abundance: few; d_gene: TRBD1; j_gene: TRBJ1-2; CDR3aa: CASSITTTGASYYGYTF; CDR3nt: TGTGCCAGTAGTATAACCACGACAGGGGCGTCCTACTATGGCTACACCTTC
v_gene: TRBV20-1; abundance: -; d_gene: TRBD1; j_gene: TRBJ2-7; CDR3aa: CSAPRQGIYEQYF; CDR3nt: TGCAGTGCACCTCGACAGGGGATCTACGAGCAGTACTTC
v_gene: TRBV20-1; abundance: few; d_gene: TRBD1; j_gene: TRBJ1-6; CDR3aa: CSARTVQGGNSPLHF; CDR3nt: TGCAGTGCTAGGACGGTACAGGGGGGGAATTCACCCCTCCACTTT
v_gene: TRBV18; abundance: few; d_gene: -; j_gene: TRBJ2-1; CDR3aa: CASSPPIISLGNEQFF; CDR3nt: TGTGCCAGCTCACCACCTATTATCTCCCTTGGCAATGAGCAGTTCTTC
v_gene: TRBV15; abundance: few; d_gene: -; j_gene: TRBJ2-2; CDR3aa: CATSRDFVGGGELFF; CDR3nt: TGTGCCACCAGCAGAGACTTCGTCGGTGGCGGGGAGCTGTTTTTT
v_gene: TRBV20-1; abundance: few; d_gene: -; j_gene: TRBJ2-1; CDR3aa: CCASPSLGVGYNEQFF; CDR3nt: TGCTGTGCTAGCCCCTCTCTGGGAGTGGGGTACAATGAGCAGTTCTTC
v_gene: TRBV28; abundance: -; d_gene: TRBD1; j_gene: TRBJ2-7; CDR3aa: CASSLWTGRDEQYF; CDR3nt: TGTGCCAGCAGTTTATGGACAGGGCGCGACGAGCAGTACTTC
v_gene: TRBV7-9; abundance: few; d_gene: -; j_gene: TRBJ2-5; CDR3aa: CASSSQWGSTAQETQYF; CDR3nt: TGTGCCAGCAGCTCCCAGTGGGGATCGACGGCCCAAGAGACCCAGTACTTC
v_gene: TRBV7-3; abundance: -; d_gene: -; j_gene: TRBJ2-2; CDR3aa: CASSRGLPPGELFF; CDR3nt: TGTGCCAGCAGCCGGGGACTGCCCCCCGGGGAGCTGTTTTTT
v_gene: TRBV6-5; abundance: few; d_gene: -; j_gene: TRBJ1-1; CDR3aa: CASSYGQYNTEAFF; CDR3nt: TGTGCCAGCAGTTACGGACAGTACAACACTGAAGCTTTCTTT
v_gene: TRBV29-1; abundance: -; d_gene: -; j_gene: TRBJ2-1; CDR3aa: CSVVGGASYNEQFF; CDR3nt: TGCAGCGTAGTAGGGGGGGCGTCCTACAATGAGCAGTTCTTC
v_gene: TRBV5-1; abundance: -; d_gene: -; j_gene: TRBJ2-2; CDR3aa: CASSSGTLGNTGELFF; CDR3nt: TGCGCCAGCAGCTCCGGGACATTAGGAAACACCGGGGAGCTGTTTTTT
v_gene: TRBV30; abundance: -; d_gene: -; j_gene: TRBJ1-2; CDR3aa: CAWIRATEKYGYTF; CDR3nt: TGTGCCTGGATAAGGGCAACAGAAAAATATGGCTACACCTTC
v_gene: TRBV14; abundance: -; d_gene: -; j_gene: TRBJ1-1; CDR3aa: CASSREQYTEAFF; CDR3nt: TGTGCCAGCAGCCGAGAGCAGTACACTGAAGCTTTCTTT
v_gene: TRBV20-1; abundance: few; d_gene: TRBD1; j_gene: TRBJ2-7; CDR3aa: CSASKGQNEGEQYF; CDR3nt: TGCAGTGCTAGCAAGGGACAGAACGAGGGCGAGCAGTACTTC
v_gene: TRBV12-3/TRBV12-4; abundance: few; d_gene: TRBD2; j_gene: TRBJ2-1; CDR3aa: CASSTSVYNEQFF; CDR3nt: TGTGCCAGCAGCACTAGCGTCTACAATGAGCAGTTCTTC
v_gene: TRBV24-1; abundance: few; d_gene: -; j_gene: TRBJ2-5; CDR3aa: CATSDFQGGWETQYF; CDR3nt: TGTGCCACCAGTGATTTCCAAGGGGGTTGGGAGACCCAGTACTTC
v_gene: TRBV6-2/TRBV6-3; abundance: few; d_gene: -; j_gene: TRBJ1-5; CDR3aa: CASSYSAGSQPQHF; CDR3nt: TGTGCCAGCAGTTACTCGGCGGGGAGTCAGCCCCAGCATTTT
v_gene: TRBV4-1; abundance: few; d_gene: TRBD1; j_gene: TRBJ1-5; CDR3aa: CASSLLGQGINQPQHF; CDR3nt: TGCGCCAGCAGCCTATTGGGACAGGGGATAAATCAGCCCCAGCATTTT
v_gene: TRBV3-1; abundance: few; d_gene: TRBD2; j_gene: TRBJ2-7; CDR3aa: CASSHVPGLAGKAYEQYF; CDR3nt: TGTGCCAGCAGCCATGTACCTGGACTAGCGGGAAAAGCCTACGAGCAGTACTTC
v_gene: TRBV7-9; abundance: many; d_gene: TRBD1; j_gene: TRBJ2-7; CDR3aa: CASSLGTAGDEQYF; CDR3nt: TGTGCCAGCAGCTTGGGGACAGCTGGCGACGAGCAGTACTTC
v_gene: TRBV5-1; abundance: -; d_gene: -; j_gene: TRBJ2-1; CDR3aa: CASSSQNPEQFF; CDR3nt: TGCGCCAGCAGCTCCCAAAATCCTGAGCAGTTCTTC